The 4 T cell receptor beta chains below all came from one sample that was sequenced in a study of B cell selection in AIRE deficiency. TCRdb's table, derived via immunoSEQ multiplex PCR, lists solely in-frame clones and lacks some. The sample has tens of thousands of clones, around nine tenths seen once. Sorted regulatory T cells were CD4-positive, CD25-high and CD127-low or negative. The sequenced sample consisted of CD4+CD25+ Tregs sorted from PBMCs. These receptors were collected from a human donor in good health.

The V and J genes are TRBV6-5 and TRBJ1-2, with D maybe TRBD1 (6 bases). The CDR3 loop spans 12 amino acids. Germline V lookup: CDR1 MNHEY, CDR2 SVGAGI. V was shortened by 5 bases and J by 6 bases, with 10 bases between the two germline ends. The CDR3 DNA follows: TGTGCCAGCAGTGCGGACAGAAATGGCTACACCTTC. It yields the protein CASSADRNGYTF.

The J gene is TRBJ2-7, the V gene TRBV29-1; 9 bases fit TRBD1. This CDR3 spans 12 amino acids. CDR1 and CDR2 (germline): SQVTM, ANQGSEA. V lost 6 bases to trimming and J lost 3 bases; unmatched junction nucleotides: 3. Here the CDR3 DNA reads TGCAGCGTCGTGACAGGGGGCTACGAGCAGTACTTC. This translates into CSVVTGGYEQYF.

The chain recombines TRBV6-6 with TRBJ1-1, with unresolved D. The CDR3 is 14 amino acids. V was shortened by 7 bases and J by 0 bases, with 12 bases between the two germline ends. The germline V gene encodes CDR1 MNHNY and CDR2 SVGAGI (reference sequence). DNA of the CDR3: TGTGCCAGCATTACGGACGATATGAACACTGAAGCTTTCTTT. The encoded protein is CASITDDMNTEAFF.

CDR3 DNA: TGTGCCAGCAGCCCAGGAGGTTCTGCTGAGACCCAGTACTTC. Encoded protein: CASSPGGSAETQYF. The chain carries TRBV7-8 and TRBJ2-5; D perhaps matches TRBD2 (5 bases). The germline gives CDR1 SGHVS, CDR2 FQNEAQ. The CDR3 is 14 amino acids. Trimming took off 5 bases at V and 5 bases at J, with 15 bases between the two ends. Filled out from reference TRBV7-8 and TRBJ2-5, the complete variable domain reads GAGVSQSPRYKVAKRGQDVALRCDPISGHVSLFWYQQALGQGPEFLTYFQNEAQLDKSGLPSDRFFAERPEGSVSTLKIQRTQQEDSAVYLCASSPGGSAETQYFGPGTRLLVL.